This TCR beta chain originates from a study of cytomegalovirus exposure and HLA in healthy donors. The overall study: Ancestry clustering placed about four fifths of several hundred genotyped donors in the Caucasian-associated cluster.

The CDR3 consists of 12 residues. Germline assignment: CDR1 MNHEY and CDR2 SVGAGI. General observations from the study: Reportedly, TCR beta sequences accurately predicted HLA-A and HLA-B alleles in most subjects.

Both 60 Vbeta primers and 13 Jbeta primers went into the PCR. Sequencing was performed with immunoSEQ multiplex PCR; in TCRdb, only in-frame clones are kept and a portion is missing. This sample has roughly 120,000 clones, with about 84% found just once. This clone was detected a few times. Its antigen remains unidentified. This TCR derives from a man between 40 and 49 years old in good health and CMV-seronegative. Sequenced input: PBMCs. This sequence joins TRBV6-5 and TRBJ2-7, with TRBD1 identical over 7 bases. The CDR3 DNA follows: TGTGCAACGCACCGACAGGGCCACGAGCAGTACTTC. Protein product: CATHRQGHEQYF.